The 18 T cell receptor beta chains below all came from one sample that was sequenced in a study of cytomegalovirus exposure and HLA in healthy donors. The PCR ran on 60 Vbeta and 13 Jbeta primers. Measured with immunoSEQ multiplex PCR; TCRdb has only the in-frame clones, and not every one. The repertoire holds around 200,000 clones, 80% to 90% seen once, with 0.95% to 1.1% in the top ten. The specimen sequenced was PBMCs. Receptors originate from a woman aged 18-30 years in good health and CMV-seronegative.

In the case of this clone: This CDR3 is also generated by other DNA sequences in the sample. The rearrangement links TRBV4-1 to TRBJ2-5; 8 bases match TRBD1. The germline CDR1 and CDR2 sequences are MGHRA and YSYEKL. V shed 0 bases, J shed 5 bases, and the junction held 5 bases outside the gene matches. This CDR3 comprises 15 residues. CDR3 sequence reads: CASSQDRGRGETQYF. CDR3 coding DNA: TGCGCCAGCAGCCAAGACAGGGGGCGCGGGGAGACCCAGTACTTC.

The chain employs TRBV27 and TRBJ2-1; a weak D match, TRBD2 (6 bases). Germline V CDR1 and CDR2: MNHEY, SMNVEV (reference sequence). V was cut by 1 base and J by 5 bases, with 12 bases left in between. CDR3 size: 15 residues. The chain's CDR3 is CASSLLRGFHNEQFF. CDR3 nucleotides: TGTGCCAGCAGTTTATTGCGGGGTTTTCACAATGAGCAGTTCTTC.

The chain recombines TRBV11-2 with TRBJ1-2; a weak D match, TRBD1 (6 bases). Germline values: CDR1 SGHAT, CDR2 FQNNGV. The CDR3 is made up of 18 amino acids. The germline V and J ends were trimmed by 5 bases and 2 bases, with 24 bases remaining between them. CDR3 DNA: TGTGCCAGCAGCACTCTCAGGGGCGCTTCAAAGACGAACTATGGCTACACCTTC. Its translation is CASSTLRGASKTNYGYTF.

The chain employs TRBV6-1 and TRBJ1-5; D is uncertain. The V gene lost 8 bases and the J gene lost 1 base, with 6 bases spanning the gap. Germline V gene lookup returns CDR1 MNHNS and CDR2 SASEGT. The CDR3 is 12 amino acids. The chain's CDR3 is CASRLSNQPQHF. The CDR3 region has the DNA TGTGCCAGCCGGTTGAGCAATCAGCCCCAGCATTTT.

This chain links TRBV27 with TRBJ2-7; 8 nucleotides line up with TRBD1. This CDR3 is 14 amino acids long. From germline, CDR1 is MNHEY and CDR2 SMNVEV (reference sequence). Trimming removed 5 bases from V and 6 bases from J; junction bases left unmatched: 9. In DNA form, the CDR3 reads TGTGCCAGCAGTCAAGACAGGGGAGCGGCCGAGCAGTACTTC. It is translated as CASSQDRGAAEQYF.

V gene TRBV7-2 combines with J gene TRBJ1-5, with no clear D. In germline, CDR1 is SGHTA, CDR2 FQGNSA. Trimming cost V 3 bases and J 0 bases, with 12 bases left between them. The CDR3 runs 16 residues. CDR3 in amino acids: CASSFAYGYSNQPQHF. The CDR3 coding sequence is TGTGCCAGCAGCTTTGCGTACGGGTATAGCAATCAGCCCCAGCATTTT. Full variable domain (rest looked up from reference TRBV7-2 and TRBJ1-5): GAGVSQSPSNKVTEKGKDVELRCDPISGHTALYWYRQSLGQGLEFLIYFQGNSAPDKSGLPSDRFSAERTGGSVSTLTIQRTQQEDSAVYLCASSFAYGYSNQPQHFGDGTRLSIL.

The chain recombines TRBV6-5 with TRBJ2-7; 8 bases are shared with TRBD1. CDR3 length equals 14 residues. The germline V gene has CDR1 MNHEY and CDR2 SVGAGI. Trimming took 5 bases from V and 0 from J; bases not matched to a gene: 3. CDR3 protein: CASSTTGGSYEQYF. The CDR3, as DNA: TGTGCCAGCAGTACCACAGGGGGCTCCTACGAGCAGTACTTC.

This chain connects TRBV6-5 to TRBJ2-7; weak D call: TRBD1 (6 bases). CDR1 is MNHEY and CDR2 is SVGAGI in the germline V gene. Trimming took 0 bases from V and 2 from J, leaving 14 bases between them. This CDR3 region has 16 residues. CDR3 sequence reads: CASSYSMAGVTYEQYF. For the CDR3, the DNA is TGTGCCAGCAGTTACTCGATGGCAGGGGTGACCTACGAGCAGTACTTC.

The genes are TRBV18 and TRBJ2-7, with D possibly matching TRBD1 (6 bases). There are 15 residues in the CDR3. The V end was cut by 6 bases, the J end by 0 bases, with 15 bases between. Germline V gene sequence: CDR1 KGHSH, CDR2 LQKENI. CDR3 coding DNA: TGTGCCAGCTCCGCCCGGGACACCCTCTCCTACGAGCAGTACTTC. Its translation: CASSARDTLSYEQYF.

This chain connects TRBV21-1 to TRBJ1-5; the D call in the table, TRBD1, was not verified against the DNA. TRBV21-1 is labeled a pseudogene. The CDR3 extends over 11 amino acids. The CDR3 here is CASSTNQPQHF. The CDR3 region has the DNA TGTGCCAGCAGCACAAATCAGCCCCAGCATTTT.

The chain combines TRBV4-1 with TRBJ2-7; 7 bases are shared with TRBD2. CDR1 MGHRA and CDR2 YSYEKL come from the germline V gene. Losses at the gene ends were 3 bases for V and 0 bases for J; bases not matched to a gene: 8. This CDR3 has 16 amino acids. The CDR3 DNA reads TGCGCCAGCAGCCAGCTTTATGGGGGGGTCTCCTACGAGCAGTACTTC. Amino acids: CASSQLYGGVSYEQYF.

The J gene is TRBJ2-7, the V gene TRBV7-2, with a tentative D call TRBD2 (5 bases). The germline CDR1 and CDR2 sequences are SGHTA and FQGNSA. Trimming removed 2 bases from V and 6 bases from J, with 8 bases in between. This CDR3 has 12 amino acids. This CDR3 is CASSLSGPEQYF. In DNA, the CDR3 is TGTGCCAGCAGCTTAAGCGGCCCCGAGCAGTACTTC.

V and J are TRBV5-1 and TRBJ2-5, with 7 bases fitting TRBD1. The ends lost 7 bases at V and 1 base at J; junction bases unmatched: 4. The CDR3 has 13 residues. Germline V gene data show CDR1 as SGHRS and CDR2 as YFSETQ. CDR3: CASQDRLQETQYF. In DNA, the CDR3 is TGCGCCAGCCAGGACAGGCTCCAAGAGACCCAGTACTTC. The variable domain in full, completed from reference TRBV5-1 and TRBJ2-5, reads KAGVTQTPRYLIKTRGQQVTLSCSPISGHRSVSWYQQTPGQGLQFLFEYFSETQRNKGNFPGRFSGRQFSNSRSEMNVSTLELGDSALYLCASQDRLQETQYFGPGTRLLVL.

This clone showed up just once. The rearrangement joins TRBV7-9 to TRBJ1-2; D is possibly TRBD1 (6 bases). Germline V CDR1 and CDR2: SEHNR, FQNEAQ (reference sequence). Trimming cost V 2 bases and J 0 bases, with 10 bases left between them. This CDR3 comprises 15 residues. In DNA form, the CDR3 reads TGTGCCAGCAGCTTATTGGGACACACTAACTATGGCTACACCTTC. Protein sequence: CASSLLGHTNYGYTF.

The V and J genes are TRBV4-3 and TRBJ2-7; tentatively, D is TRBD2 (6 bases). The CDR3 is 16 residues long. Between the trimmed V and J ends, which lost 0 bases and 2 bases, there was a span of 14 bases. CDR1 and CDR2 from the germline V gene are LGHNA and YSLEER. This CDR3 reads CASSQDPSGSPYEQYF. The CDR3 nucleotides are TGCGCCAGCAGCCAAGATCCCAGCGGGTCTCCCTACGAGCAGTACTTC.

As concerns this clone: Germline is not matched at one junction end, which may reflect a read error. In DNA form, the CDR3 reads TGTGCCAGCAGTAACCCCCAGCGGACTGGGAACACCATATATTTT. It translates to CASSNPQRTGNTIYF. This rearrangement joins TRBV6-6 to TRBJ1-3; no clear D. This CDR3 spans 15 amino acids. Germline lookup yields CDR1 MNHNY and CDR2 SVGAGI (reference sequence).

This chain joins TRBV15 and TRBJ1-1; D ambiguous. Germline-derived CDR1 and CDR2 are LNHNV and YYDKDF (reference sequence). V lost 0 bases and J 1 base, leaving 9 bases between the germline ends. The CDR3 extends over 15 amino acids. The CDR3 DNA sequence: TGTGCCACCAGCAGAGAAGTACCAGGGAACACTGAAGCTTTCTTT. Its protein product is CATSREVPGNTEAFF. Together with reference TRBV15 and TRBJ1-1, the CDR3 gives the full variable domain: DAMVIQNPRYQVTQFGKPVTLSCSQTLNHNVMYWYQQKSSQAPKLLFHYYDKDFNNEADTPDNFQSRRPNTSFCFLDIRSPGLGDTAMYLCATSREVPGNTEAFFGQGTRLTVV.

The chain uses TRBV2 and TRBJ2-2; perhaps TRBD2 as D (6 bases). This CDR3 is built from 15 residues. The ends were cut back, 4 bases at V and 1 base at J, with 10 bases in the middle. Germline V gene sequence: CDR1 SNHLY, CDR2 FYNNEI. The CDR3 DNA reads TGTGCCAGCAGTGGGGAAGCGGGGAACACCGGGGAGCTGTTTTTT. Translated: CASSGEAGNTGELFF.